A selection of T cell receptor beta chains follows, all from one sample in a study of shared clonotypes between healthy human individuals. Sequencing was performed with immunoSEQ multiplex PCR; in TCRdb, only in-frame clones are kept and a portion is missing. There are some 300,000 clones in the sample; about 73% occur only once, and more than 9% lies in the top ten. The specimen was memory CD4+ T cells sorted from blood. These receptors all stem from a young man in good health. CDR3s leave out the opening cysteine and the closing phenylalanine or tryptophan.

J gene	V gene	CDR3 protein
TRBJ1-1	TRBV2	ASSDGLNTEAF
TRBJ2-7	TRBV29-1	SAGGGRGTDEQY
TRBJ1-2	TRBV28	ASSLDGLLGYT
TRBJ2-3	TRBV30	TWSGGTSGSGDTQY
TRBJ2-7	TRBV2	AGGVNLYEQY
TRBJ1-2	TRBV9	ASSVALGGGRGYT
TRBJ2-1	TRBV7-8	ASSFSAGEQF
TRBJ2-2	TRBV5-4	ASSSRTSGIGELF
TRBJ2-7	TRBV7-7	ASSPDRVKQY
TRBJ2-5	TRBV5-4	ASSFSGSQETQY
TRBJ2-3	TRBV9	ASSRDRITDTQY
TRBJ1-2	TRBV29-1	SVEWGNYGYT
TRBJ2-1	TRBV25-1	ASSEGDLGNEQF
TRBJ2-2	TRBV6-1	ASSGLQGSGELF
TRBJ2-3	TRBV6-6	ASSALGAVTDTQY
TRBJ2-7	TRBV5-4	ASSRLRGGRGEQY
TRBJ2-5	TRBV6-6	ASSVGDLGPQETQY
TRBJ2-1	TRBV11-2	ASSFSFAGSSYNEQF
TRBJ1-1	TRBV10-1	ASSVRRNTEAF
TRBJ2-2	TRBV18	ASSPRQGDTGELF
TRBJ2-5	TRBV20-1	SASWETQY
TRBJ1-2	TRBV5-5	ASSKVGQDYGYT
TRBJ2-1	TRBV25-1	ASSEQQGSHYNEQF
TRBJ2-1	TRBV9	ASSVAVGQGYNEQF
TRBJ2-3	TRBV9	ASSGKGTQPDTQY
TRBJ2-7	TRBV28	ASRNPAGGQY
TRBJ2-7	TRBV30	AWDGGSYEQY
TRBJ2-5	TRBV5-4	ASSLGAPRQGQTQY
TRBJ2-7	TRBV27	ASTPTLGYEQY
TRBJ2-7	TRBV14	ASRPQGEAQY
TRBJ2-7	TRBV5-1	ASSLISAFSEQY
TRBJ2-3	TRBV7-8	ASSQGLVASFSTDTQY
TRBJ2-2	TRBV5-1	ASSLIGDTGELF
TRBJ1-1	TRBV10-1	ASSDRASVNTEAF
TRBJ2-7	TRBV14	ASSQDALAGDYEQY
TRBJ2-5	TRBV7-2	ASSLGPDGETQY
TRBJ2-3	TRBV6-1	ASSGGLRHSSTDTQY
TRBJ2-5	TRBV9	ASSTRTSVEETQY
TRBJ1-2	TRBV29-1	SVAQGAQNYGYT
TRBJ2-5	TRBV5-4	ASSSTPGLAGQETQY
TRBJ1-2	TRBV27	ASSLVVGNYGYT
TRBJ1-1	TRBV5-4	ASSYEAAQNTEAF
TRBJ2-5	TRBV19	ASRPRRESSETQY
TRBJ1-4	TRBV6-5	ASARGEKLF
TRBJ2-3	TRBV19	ASSGLAGAVTQY
TRBJ2-1	TRBV7-9	ASTWPAGERANEQF
TRBJ2-2	TRBV15	ATSRDRGTSGSFTGELF
TRBJ2-1	TRBV11-2	ASSISRVHNEQF
TRBJ2-2	TRBV7-3	ASSHDPTGELF